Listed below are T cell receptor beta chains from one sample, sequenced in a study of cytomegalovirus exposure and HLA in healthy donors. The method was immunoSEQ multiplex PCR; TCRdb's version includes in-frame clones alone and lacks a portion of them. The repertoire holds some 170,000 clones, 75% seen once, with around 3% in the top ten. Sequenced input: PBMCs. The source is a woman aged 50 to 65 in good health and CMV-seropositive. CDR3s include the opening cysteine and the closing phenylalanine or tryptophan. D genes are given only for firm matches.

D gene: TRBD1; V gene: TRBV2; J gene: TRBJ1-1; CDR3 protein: CASREGQGRYEAFF
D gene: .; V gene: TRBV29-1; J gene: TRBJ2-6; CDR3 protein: CSVGTPGANVLTF
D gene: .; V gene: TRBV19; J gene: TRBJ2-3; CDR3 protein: CASSIGMARSTDTQYF
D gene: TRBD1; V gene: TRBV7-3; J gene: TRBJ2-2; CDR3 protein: CASSRQGRGTGELFF
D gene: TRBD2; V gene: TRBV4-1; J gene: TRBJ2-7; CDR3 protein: CASSQVWAGAYEQYF
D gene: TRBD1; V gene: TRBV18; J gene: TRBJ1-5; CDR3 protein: CASSPGTGNQPQHF
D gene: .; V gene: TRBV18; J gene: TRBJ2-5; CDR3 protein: CASSPYVRANQETQYF
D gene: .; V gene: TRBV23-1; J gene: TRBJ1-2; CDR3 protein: CASSYPAAGYGYTF
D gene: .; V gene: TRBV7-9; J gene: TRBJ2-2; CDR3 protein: CASSRRGGINTGELFF
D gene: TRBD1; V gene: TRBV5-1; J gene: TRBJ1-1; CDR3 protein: CASSLTGGVTEAFF
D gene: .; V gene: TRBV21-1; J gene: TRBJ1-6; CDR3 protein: CASSKILVGRSSYNSPLHF
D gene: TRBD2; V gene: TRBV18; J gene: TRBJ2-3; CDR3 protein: CASSGLAGDTQYF
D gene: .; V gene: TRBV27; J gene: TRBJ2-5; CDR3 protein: CASSPTNGETQYF
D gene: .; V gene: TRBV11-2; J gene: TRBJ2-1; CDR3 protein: CASSRFLNEQFF
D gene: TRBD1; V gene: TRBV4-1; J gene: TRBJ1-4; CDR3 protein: CASRRQGLTNEKLFF
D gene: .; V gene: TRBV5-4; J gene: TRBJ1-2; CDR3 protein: CASSAGVGGRYGYTF
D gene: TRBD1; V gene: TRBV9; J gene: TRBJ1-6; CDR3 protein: CASSGRQGPWPVHF
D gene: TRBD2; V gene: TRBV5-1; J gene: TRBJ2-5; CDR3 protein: CASSLVSSGGETQYF
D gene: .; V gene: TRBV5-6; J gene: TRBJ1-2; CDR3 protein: CASSFGQGAYGYPF
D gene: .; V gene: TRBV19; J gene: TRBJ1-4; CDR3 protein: CASSPLSNEKLFF
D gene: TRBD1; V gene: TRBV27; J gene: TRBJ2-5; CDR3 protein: CASSLTGAWRETQYF
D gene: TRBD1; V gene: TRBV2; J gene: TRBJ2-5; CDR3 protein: CASRKGQVVLETQYF
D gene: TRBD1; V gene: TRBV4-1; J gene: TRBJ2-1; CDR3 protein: CASSRSGSRDRWPYNEQFF
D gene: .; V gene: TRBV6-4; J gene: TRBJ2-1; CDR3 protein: CASSPDVGASYNEQFF
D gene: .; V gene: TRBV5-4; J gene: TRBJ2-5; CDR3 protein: CASSLRGSETQYF
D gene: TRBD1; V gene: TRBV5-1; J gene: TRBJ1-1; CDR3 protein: CASSKIPGQAHEAFF
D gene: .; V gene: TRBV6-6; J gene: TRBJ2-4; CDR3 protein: CASSYSIGVVQVLMF
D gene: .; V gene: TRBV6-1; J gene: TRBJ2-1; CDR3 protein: CASSDLHEQFF
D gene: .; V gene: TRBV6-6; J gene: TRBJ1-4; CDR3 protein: CASRGTPYEKLFF
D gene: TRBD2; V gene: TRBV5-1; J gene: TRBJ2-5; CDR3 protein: CASSFGGGSLETQYF
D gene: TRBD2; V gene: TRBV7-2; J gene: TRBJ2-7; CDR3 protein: CASSRWTSGGVGEQYF
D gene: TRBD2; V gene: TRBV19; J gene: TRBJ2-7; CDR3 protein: CASSRGLAESYEQYF
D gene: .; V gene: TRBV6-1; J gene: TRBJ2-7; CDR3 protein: CASSVRGWSYEQYF
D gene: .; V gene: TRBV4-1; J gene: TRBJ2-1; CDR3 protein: CASRPVQGTYNEQFF
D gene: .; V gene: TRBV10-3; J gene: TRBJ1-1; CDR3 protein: CAIRPWTGEAFF
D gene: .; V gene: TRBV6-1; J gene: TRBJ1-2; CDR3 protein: CASSESRLPNYGYTF
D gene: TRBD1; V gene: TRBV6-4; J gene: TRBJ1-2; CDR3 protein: CASSPRQGRGYTF
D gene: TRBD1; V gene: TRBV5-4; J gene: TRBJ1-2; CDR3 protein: CASSLGQGGYTF
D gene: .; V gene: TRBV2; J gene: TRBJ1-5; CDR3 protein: CASNLRGNQPQHF
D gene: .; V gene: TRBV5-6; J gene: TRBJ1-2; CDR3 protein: CASGKQGCGYTF
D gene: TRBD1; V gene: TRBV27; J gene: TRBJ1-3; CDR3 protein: CASSTNRGNTIYF
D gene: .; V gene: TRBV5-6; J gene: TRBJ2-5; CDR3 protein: CASSFTGRKKETQYF
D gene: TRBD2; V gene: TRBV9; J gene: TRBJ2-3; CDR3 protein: CASSTGLAGTTDTQYF
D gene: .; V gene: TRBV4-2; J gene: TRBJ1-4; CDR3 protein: CASSQGPGEREKLFF
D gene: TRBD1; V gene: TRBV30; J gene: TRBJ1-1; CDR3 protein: CAWSVGPGGARSSEAFF
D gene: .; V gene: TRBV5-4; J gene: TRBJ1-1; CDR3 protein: CASSSGQLNTEAFF
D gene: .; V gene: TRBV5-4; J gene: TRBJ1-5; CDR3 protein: CASSQGGLSNQPQHF
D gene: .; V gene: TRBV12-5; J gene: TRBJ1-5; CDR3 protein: CASGLKNGQPQHF
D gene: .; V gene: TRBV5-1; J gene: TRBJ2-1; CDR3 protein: CASSWGDRSYNEQFF
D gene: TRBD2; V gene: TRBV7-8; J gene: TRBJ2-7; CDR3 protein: CASSLVRGLSYEQYF
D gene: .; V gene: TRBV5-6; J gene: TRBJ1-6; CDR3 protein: CASRDTRDSPLHF
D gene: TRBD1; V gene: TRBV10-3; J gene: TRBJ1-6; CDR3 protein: CAISDKLTGASPLHF
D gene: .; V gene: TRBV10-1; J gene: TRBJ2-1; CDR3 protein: CASSPGVDEQFF
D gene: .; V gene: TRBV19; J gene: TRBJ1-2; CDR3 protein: CASSDTGNYGYTF
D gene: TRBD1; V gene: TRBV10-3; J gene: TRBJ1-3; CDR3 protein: CAISETGGSGNTIYF
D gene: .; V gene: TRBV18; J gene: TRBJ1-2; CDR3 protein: CASSPDSPTYGYTF
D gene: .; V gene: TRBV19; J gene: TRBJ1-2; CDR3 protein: CASSYNTQVYGYTF
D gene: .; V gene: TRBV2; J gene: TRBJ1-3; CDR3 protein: CASSVQRSGNTIYF
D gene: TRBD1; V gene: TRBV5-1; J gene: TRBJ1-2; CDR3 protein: CASSLSAVGTGNYGYTF